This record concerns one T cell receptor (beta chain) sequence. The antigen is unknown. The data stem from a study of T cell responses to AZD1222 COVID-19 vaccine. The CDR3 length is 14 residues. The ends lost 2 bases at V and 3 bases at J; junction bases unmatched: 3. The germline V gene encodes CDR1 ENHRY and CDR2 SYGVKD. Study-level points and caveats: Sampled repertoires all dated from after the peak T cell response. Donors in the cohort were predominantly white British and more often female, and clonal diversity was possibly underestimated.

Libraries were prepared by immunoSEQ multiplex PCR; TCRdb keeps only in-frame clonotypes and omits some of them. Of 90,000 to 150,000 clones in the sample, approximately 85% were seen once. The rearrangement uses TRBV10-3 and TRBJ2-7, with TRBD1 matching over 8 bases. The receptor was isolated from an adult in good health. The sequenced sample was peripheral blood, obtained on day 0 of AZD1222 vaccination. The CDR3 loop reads CAISENRGSYEQYF. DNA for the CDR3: TGTGCCATCAGTGAGAACAGGGGGAGCTACGAGCAGTACTTC.